A selection of T cell receptor beta chains follows, all from one sample in a study of blood T cell repertoires in COVID-19. Here immunoSEQ multiplex PCR was the method, and the copy in TCRdb shows in-frame clones only, minus some. Found here are about 210,000 clones, less than 90% of them singletons; the top ten hold about 4%. Sequencing was performed on PBMCs or T cells enriched from blood (not recorded which). The receptors here all came from a woman aged 30 to 39 who had been exposed to COVID-19. The CDR3 runs from the conserved cysteine through the conserved F or W. Each record gives: CDR3 protein, CDR3 DNA, J gene, clone size, D gene, V gene. The D gene is left open where the match is weak. Some rows mark clone size as missing; the rest say once, few, many or name a class of expanded clone.

CDR3 protein: CASSGNRRRSGNTIYF
CDR3 DNA: TGTGCCAGTAGTGGAAACAGGCGTCGCTCTGGAAACACCATATATTTT
J gene: TRBJ1-3
clone size: NA
D gene: NA
V gene: TRBV19

CDR3 protein: CASSFRVKTEAFF
CDR3 DNA: TGTGCCAGCAGCTTCAGGGTGAAAACTGAAGCTTTCTTT
J gene: TRBJ1-1
clone size: NA
D gene: NA
V gene: TRBV5-5

CDR3 protein: CASSPPGQGNTEAFF
CDR3 DNA: TGTGCCAGCTCACCACCCGGGCAGGGGAACACTGAAGCTTTCTTT
J gene: TRBJ1-1
clone size: NA
D gene: NA
V gene: TRBV18

CDR3 protein: CASGPRGVESEQYF
CDR3 DNA: TGTGCCAGCGGGCCGCGGGGGGTCGAATCCGAGCAGTACTTC
J gene: TRBJ2-7
clone size: NA
D gene: TRBD2
V gene: TRBV2

CDR3 protein: CASSLFPFGSSGGAGELFF
CDR3 DNA: TGCGCCAGCAGCTTGTTCCCGTTCGGTTCTAGCGGGGGGGCCGGGGAGCTGTTTTTT
J gene: TRBJ2-2
clone size: NA
D gene: TRBD2
V gene: TRBV5-1

CDR3 protein: CASGLQGPGANVLTF
CDR3 DNA: TGTGCCAGCGGATTACAGGGGCCTGGGGCCAACGTCCTGACTTTC
J gene: TRBJ2-6
clone size: NA
D gene: TRBD1
V gene: TRBV11-3

CDR3 protein: CASSEWGQSYPSPLHF
CDR3 DNA: TGTGCCAGCAGTGAATGGGGACAGAGTTATCCTTCACCCCTCCACTTT
J gene: TRBJ1-6
clone size: NA
D gene: TRBD1
V gene: TRBV2

CDR3 protein: CASSYGLRSQPQHF
CDR3 DNA: TGTGCCAGCAGCTATGGACTTAGGAGTCAGCCCCAGCATTTT
J gene: TRBJ1-5
clone size: NA
D gene: NA
V gene: TRBV3-1/TRBV3-2

CDR3 protein: CASSMTGGGQPQHF
CDR3 DNA: TGTGCCAGTAGTATGACAGGGGGAGGGCAGCCCCAGCATTTT
J gene: TRBJ1-5
clone size: NA
D gene: TRBD1
V gene: TRBV19

CDR3 protein: CASSLEAGGLADTQYF
CDR3 DNA: TGTGCCAGCAGCTTAGAAGCGGGGGGGCTAGCAGATACGCAGTATTTT
J gene: TRBJ2-3
clone size: NA
D gene: TRBD2
V gene: TRBV7-6

CDR3 protein: CASSQDVQGAYNEQFF
CDR3 DNA: TGTGCCAGCAGCCAAGACGTACAGGGGGCTTACAATGAGCAGTTCTTC
J gene: TRBJ2-1
clone size: NA
D gene: TRBD1
V gene: TRBV4-2

CDR3 protein: CASSFGSASGGSGTQYF
CDR3 DNA: TGTGCCAGCAGCTTCGGATCGGCTAGCGGGGGCTCGGGTACGCAGTATTTT
J gene: TRBJ2-3
clone size: many
D gene: TRBD2
V gene: TRBV5-6

CDR3 protein: CASSVWASTGRVGANVLTF
CDR3 DNA: TGTGCCAGCAGCGTCTGGGCTTCGACAGGGCGGGTTGGGGCCAACGTCCTGACTTTC
J gene: TRBJ2-6
clone size: once
D gene: TRBD1
V gene: TRBV9

CDR3 protein: CASRQAAGNTIYF
CDR3 DNA: TGTGCCAGTCGACAGGCGGCTGGAAACACCATATATTTT
J gene: TRBJ1-3
clone size: NA
D gene: NA
V gene: TRBV19

CDR3 protein: CASSPGLLYGYTF
CDR3 DNA: TGTGCCAGCAGTCCGGGACTCCTCTATGGCTACACCTTC
J gene: TRBJ1-2
clone size: NA
D gene: NA
V gene: TRBV27

CDR3 protein: CAWSRDRSGELFF
CDR3 DNA: TGTGCCTGGAGCCGGGACAGGTCCGGGGAGCTGTTTTTT
J gene: TRBJ2-2
clone size: NA
D gene: TRBD1
V gene: TRBV30

CDR3 protein: CASSPGGNEKLFF
CDR3 DNA: TGCGCCAGCAGTCCAGGGGGTAATGAAAAACTGTTTTTT
J gene: TRBJ1-4
clone size: NA
D gene: TRBD1
V gene: TRBV5-1

CDR3 protein: CATRSTGQGSTGELFF
CDR3 DNA: TGTGCCACCAGATCGACGGGACAGGGTTCGACCGGGGAGCTGTTTTTT
J gene: TRBJ2-2
clone size: NA
D gene: TRBD1
V gene: TRBV24-1

CDR3 protein: CATHGGDARGNTIYF
CDR3 DNA: TGTGCCACACACGGGGGGGACGCTCGCGGAAACACCATATATTTT
J gene: TRBJ1-3
clone size: NA
D gene: NA
V gene: TRBV19

CDR3 protein: CASTFGLGTGRNTEAFF
CDR3 DNA: TGCGCCAGCACCTTTGGATTAGGGACAGGGAGAAACACTGAAGCTTTCTTT
J gene: TRBJ1-1
clone size: once
D gene: TRBD1
V gene: TRBV5-1

CDR3 protein: CASSVDPDQPQHF
CDR3 DNA: TGTGCCAGCAGCGTAGATCCTGATCAGCCCCAGCATTTT
J gene: TRBJ1-5
clone size: few
D gene: NA
V gene: TRBV9

CDR3 protein: CASSLGGGLWYF
CDR3 DNA: TGTGCCAGCAGCTTAGGCGGGGGTCTCTGGTATTTT
J gene: TRBJ2-3
clone size: few
D gene: TRBD2
V gene: TRBV7-8

CDR3 protein: CASSRREHNTEAFF
CDR3 DNA: TGTGCCAGCAGTCGTCGAGAGCATAACACTGAAGCTTTCTTT
J gene: TRBJ1-1
clone size: NA
D gene: NA
V gene: TRBV27

CDR3 protein: CASSLGYGTGNWDEQFF
CDR3 DNA: TGTGCCAGCAGCTTAGGGTACGGGACAGGGAATTGGGATGAGCAGTTCTTC
J gene: TRBJ2-1
clone size: NA
D gene: TRBD1
V gene: TRBV7-9

CDR3 protein: CASSLGTSGGYNEQFF
CDR3 DNA: TGTGCCAGCAGCTTAGGGACTAGCGGGGGTTACAATGAGCAGTTCTTC
J gene: TRBJ2-1
clone size: NA
D gene: TRBD2
V gene: TRBV7-8

CDR3 protein: CASSPTQGGDYGYTF
CDR3 DNA: TGTGCCAGCTCACCAACACAGGGGGGTGACTATGGCTACACCTTC
J gene: TRBJ1-2
clone size: NA
D gene: TRBD1
V gene: TRBV18

CDR3 protein: CASSLGENSNQPQHF
CDR3 DNA: TGCGCCAGCAGCTTGGGGGAGAATAGCAATCAGCCCCAGCATTTT
J gene: TRBJ1-5
clone size: NA
D gene: NA
V gene: TRBV5-1

CDR3 protein: CASSGGSSYEQYF
CDR3 DNA: TGTGCCAGCAGTGGGGGCAGTTCCTACGAGCAGTACTTC
J gene: TRBJ2-7
clone size: NA
D gene: NA
V gene: TRBV9

CDR3 protein: CASSFLQGTEAFF
CDR3 DNA: TGTGCCAGCAGCTTCCTACAGGGCACTGAAGCTTTCTTT
J gene: TRBJ1-1
clone size: NA
D gene: NA
V gene: TRBV7-2

CDR3 protein: CASSQGAGGQETQYF
CDR3 DNA: TGTGCCAGCAGCCAGGGGGCAGGGGGGCAGGAGACCCAGTACTTC
J gene: TRBJ2-5
clone size: few
D gene: TRBD1
V gene: TRBV7-9

CDR3 protein: CASRPQGSYEQYF
CDR3 DNA: TGTGCCAGCAGGCCGCAGGGCTCCTACGAGCAGTACTTC
J gene: TRBJ2-7
clone size: NA
D gene: NA
V gene: TRBV7-9

CDR3 protein: CASRTPGTGDTGELFF
CDR3 DNA: TGTGCCAGTAGGACCCCCGGGACAGGGGACACCGGGGAGCTGTTTTTT
J gene: TRBJ2-2
clone size: NA
D gene: TRBD1
V gene: TRBV19

CDR3 protein: CASVLGQSYEQYF
CDR3 DNA: TGTGCCAGCGTTTTGGGACAGTCCTACGAGCAGTACTTC
J gene: TRBJ2-7
clone size: NA
D gene: TRBD1
V gene: TRBV2

CDR3 protein: CASGLVPPGRGFWGYTF
CDR3 DNA: TGTGCTAGTGGTTTGGTTCCACCCGGACGGGGATTTTGGGGCTACACCTTC
J gene: TRBJ1-2
clone size: NA
D gene: NA
V gene: TRBV12-5

CDR3 protein: CASKRENSYEQYF
CDR3 DNA: TGTGCCAGCAAACGGGAAAACTCCTACGAGCAGTACTTC
J gene: TRBJ2-7
clone size: NA
D gene: NA
V gene: TRBV12-3/TRBV12-4

CDR3 protein: CASSPPASGLGIYGYTF
CDR3 DNA: TGTGCCAGCTCACCACCAGCGTCAGGGCTTGGGATCTATGGCTACACCTTC
J gene: TRBJ1-2
clone size: NA
D gene: NA
V gene: TRBV18

CDR3 protein: CASSLGLYGGNSGNTIYF
CDR3 DNA: TGTGCCAGCAGCTTAGGACTCTACGGGGGTAACTCTGGAAACACCATATATTTT
J gene: TRBJ1-3
clone size: NA
D gene: NA
V gene: TRBV11-3

CDR3 protein: CASSLVLAGATDTQYF
CDR3 DNA: TGCGCCAGCAGCTTGGTTCTAGCGGGGGCCACAGATACGCAGTATTTT
J gene: TRBJ2-3
clone size: NA
D gene: TRBD2
V gene: TRBV5-1

CDR3 protein: CASSREQGTGRGYTF
CDR3 DNA: TGTGCCAGCAGTAGGGAACAGGGGACCGGCCGGGGCTACACCTTC
J gene: TRBJ1-2
clone size: once
D gene: TRBD1
V gene: TRBV25-1

CDR3 protein: CATSSRVGITDTQYF
CDR3 DNA: TGTGCCACCAGTTCGCGGGTGGGGATCACAGATACGCAGTATTTT
J gene: TRBJ2-3
clone size: NA
D gene: NA
V gene: TRBV24-1

CDR3 protein: CASSLDRDEQYF
CDR3 DNA: TGTGCCAGCAGCTTAGATCGGGACGAGCAGTACTTC
J gene: TRBJ2-7
clone size: NA
D gene: NA
V gene: TRBV11-2

CDR3 protein: CASSYSTGVRDEQFF
CDR3 DNA: TGTGCCAGCAGTTACTCGACAGGGGTGAGGGATGAGCAGTTCTTC
J gene: TRBJ2-1
clone size: NA
D gene: TRBD1
V gene: TRBV6-2/TRBV6-3

CDR3 protein: CASSRAGGDNEQFF
CDR3 DNA: TGTGCCAGCAGTAGAGCGGGGGGGGACAATGAGCAGTTCTTC
J gene: TRBJ2-1
clone size: NA
D gene: TRBD2
V gene: TRBV6-4

CDR3 protein: CASRTNRDPTYEQYF
CDR3 DNA: TGTGCCAGCCGAACCAACAGGGATCCCACCTACGAGCAGTACTTC
J gene: TRBJ2-7
clone size: once
D gene: NA
V gene: TRBV6-5

CDR3 protein: CASSRRQDRTEQYF
CDR3 DNA: TGTGCCAGCAGCCGACGACAGGACCGCACCGAGCAGTACTTC
J gene: TRBJ2-7
clone size: once
D gene: NA
V gene: TRBV2

CDR3 protein: CASRITTGNEKLFF
CDR3 DNA: TGTGCCAGCAGGATAACGACAGGGAATGAAAAACTGTTTTTT
J gene: TRBJ1-4
clone size: NA
D gene: TRBD1
V gene: TRBV6-1

CDR3 protein: CASSLMSGVSYNEQFF
CDR3 DNA: TGTGCCAGCAGCTTAATGAGCGGGGTCTCCTACAATGAGCAGTTCTTC
J gene: TRBJ2-1
clone size: NA
D gene: TRBD2
V gene: TRBV7-8

CDR3 protein: CASSGRQGPEAFF
CDR3 DNA: TGTGCCAGCAGCGGGCGACAGGGACCTGAAGCTTTCTTT
J gene: TRBJ1-1
clone size: NA
D gene: TRBD1
V gene: TRBV11-2

CDR3 protein: CASKVEAGQGNYGYTF
CDR3 DNA: TGTGCCAGCAAAGTAGAGGCAGGACAGGGGAACTATGGCTACACCTTC
J gene: TRBJ1-2
clone size: once
D gene: TRBD1
V gene: TRBV25-1